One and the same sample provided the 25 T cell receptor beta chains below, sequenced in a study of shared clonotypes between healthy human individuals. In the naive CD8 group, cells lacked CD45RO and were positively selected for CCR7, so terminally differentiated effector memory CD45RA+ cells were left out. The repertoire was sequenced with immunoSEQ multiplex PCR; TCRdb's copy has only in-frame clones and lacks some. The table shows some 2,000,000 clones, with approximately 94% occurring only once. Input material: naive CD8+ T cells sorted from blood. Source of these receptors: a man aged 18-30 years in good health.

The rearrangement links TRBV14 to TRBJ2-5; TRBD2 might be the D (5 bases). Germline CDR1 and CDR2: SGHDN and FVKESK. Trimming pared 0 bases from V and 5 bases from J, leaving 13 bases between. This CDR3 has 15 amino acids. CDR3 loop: CASSQDRDRSETQYF. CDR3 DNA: TGTGCCAGCAGCCAAGATCGGGATCGGAGCGAGACCCAGTACTTC.

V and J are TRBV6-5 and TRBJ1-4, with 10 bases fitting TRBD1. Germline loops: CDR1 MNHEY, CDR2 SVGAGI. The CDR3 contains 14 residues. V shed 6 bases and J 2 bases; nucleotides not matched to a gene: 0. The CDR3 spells CASRTGGTNEKLFF. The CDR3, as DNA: TGTGCCAGCAGGACAGGGGGCACTAATGAAAAACTGTTTTTT.

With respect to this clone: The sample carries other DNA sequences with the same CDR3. The CDR3 DNA reads as TGTGCCAGCAGCGTGGGGGGGACTAGCGGAGCCTACGAGCAGTACTTC. Translation: CASSVGGTSGAYEQYF. V gene TRBV9 combines with J gene TRBJ2-7; TRBD2 agrees at 11 bases. CDR1 SGDLS and CDR2 YYNGEE come from the germline V gene. V trimming: 2 bases; J trimming: 2 bases; junction bases outside the gene matches: 6. The CDR3 is 16 amino acids. Using reference TRBV9 and TRBJ2-7 for the parts outside the CDR3, the full variable domain is DSGVTQTPKHLITATGQRVTLRCSPRSGDLSVYWYQQSLDQGLQFLIQYYNGEERAKGNILERFSAQQFPDLHSELNLSSLELGDSALYFCASSVGGTSGAYEQYFGPGTRLTVT.

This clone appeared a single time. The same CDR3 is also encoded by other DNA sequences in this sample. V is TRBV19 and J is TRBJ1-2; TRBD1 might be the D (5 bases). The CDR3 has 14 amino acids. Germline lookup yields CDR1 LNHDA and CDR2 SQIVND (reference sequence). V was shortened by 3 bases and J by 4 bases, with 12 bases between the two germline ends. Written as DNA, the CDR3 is TGTGCCAGTAGTATTGGAGGGACGGGCTATGGCTACACCTTC. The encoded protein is CASSIGGTGYGYTF. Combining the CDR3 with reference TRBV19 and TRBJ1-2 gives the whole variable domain DGGITQSPKYLFRKEGQNVTLSCEQNLNHDAMYWYRQDPGQGLRLIYYSQIVNDFQKGDIAEGYSVSREKKESFPLTVTSAQKNPTAFYLCASSIGGTGYGYTFGSGTRLTVV.

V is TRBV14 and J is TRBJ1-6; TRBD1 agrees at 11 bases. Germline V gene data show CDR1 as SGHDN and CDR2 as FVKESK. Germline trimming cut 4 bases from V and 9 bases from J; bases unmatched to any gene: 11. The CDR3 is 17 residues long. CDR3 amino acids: CASSPDRGPLLSSPLHF. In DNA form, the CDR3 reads TGTGCCAGCAGCCCGGACAGGGGGCCTCTCCTGAGTTCACCCCTCCACTTT.

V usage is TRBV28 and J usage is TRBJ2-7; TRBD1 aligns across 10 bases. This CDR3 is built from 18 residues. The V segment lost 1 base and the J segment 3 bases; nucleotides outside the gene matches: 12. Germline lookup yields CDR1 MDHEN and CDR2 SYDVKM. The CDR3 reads CASSLLPGQGSPHYEQYF. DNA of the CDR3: TGTGCCAGCAGTTTATTACCGGGACAGGGGAGTCCCCACTACGAGCAGTACTTC.

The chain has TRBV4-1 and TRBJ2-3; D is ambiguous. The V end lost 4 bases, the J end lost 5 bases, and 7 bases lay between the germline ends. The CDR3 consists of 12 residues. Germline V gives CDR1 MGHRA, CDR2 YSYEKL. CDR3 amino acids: CASSRAGDTQYF. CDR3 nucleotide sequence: TGCGCCAGCAGCCGGGCTGGAGATACGCAGTATTTT.

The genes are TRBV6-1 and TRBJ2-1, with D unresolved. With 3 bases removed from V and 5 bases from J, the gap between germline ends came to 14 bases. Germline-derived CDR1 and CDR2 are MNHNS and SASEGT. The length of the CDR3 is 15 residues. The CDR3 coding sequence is TGTGCCAGCAGTGAGGTTTTCTTTGTGAACAATGAGCAGTTCTTC. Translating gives CASSEVFFVNNEQFF.

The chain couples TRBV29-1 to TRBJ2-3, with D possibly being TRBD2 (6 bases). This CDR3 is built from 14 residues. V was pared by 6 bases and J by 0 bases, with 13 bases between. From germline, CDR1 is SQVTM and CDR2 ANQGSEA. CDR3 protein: CSVVKDYSTDTQYF. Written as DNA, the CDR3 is TGCAGCGTAGTCAAGGACTACAGCACAGATACGCAGTATTTT.

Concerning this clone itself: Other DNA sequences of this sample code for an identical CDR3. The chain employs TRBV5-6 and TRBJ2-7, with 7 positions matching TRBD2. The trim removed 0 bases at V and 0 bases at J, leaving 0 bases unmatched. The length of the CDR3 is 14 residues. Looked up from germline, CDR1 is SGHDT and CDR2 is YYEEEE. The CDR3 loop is CASSLGDYSYEQYF. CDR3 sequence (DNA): TGTGCCAGCAGCTTGGGGGACTACTCCTACGAGCAGTACTTC.

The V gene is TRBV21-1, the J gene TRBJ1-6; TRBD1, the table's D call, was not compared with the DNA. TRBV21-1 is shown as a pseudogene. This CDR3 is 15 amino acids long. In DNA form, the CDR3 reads TGTGCCAGCAGCAAAGGAGGGACAGGCAATTCACCCCTCCACTTT. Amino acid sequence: CASSKGGTGNSPLHF.

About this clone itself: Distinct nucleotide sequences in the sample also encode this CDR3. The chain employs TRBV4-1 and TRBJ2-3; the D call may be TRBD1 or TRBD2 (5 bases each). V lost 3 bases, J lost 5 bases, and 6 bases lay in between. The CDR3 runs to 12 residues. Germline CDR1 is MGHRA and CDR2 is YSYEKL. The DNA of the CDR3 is TGCGCCAGCAGCCAGAGGGGAGATACGCAGTATTTT. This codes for CASSQRGDTQYF.

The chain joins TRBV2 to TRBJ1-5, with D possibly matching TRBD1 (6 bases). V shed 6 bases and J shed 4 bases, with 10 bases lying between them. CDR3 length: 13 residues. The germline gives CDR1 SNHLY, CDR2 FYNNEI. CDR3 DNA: TGTGCCAGCAGAACAGGGACTAATCAGCCCCAGCATTTT. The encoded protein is CASRTGTNQPQHF.

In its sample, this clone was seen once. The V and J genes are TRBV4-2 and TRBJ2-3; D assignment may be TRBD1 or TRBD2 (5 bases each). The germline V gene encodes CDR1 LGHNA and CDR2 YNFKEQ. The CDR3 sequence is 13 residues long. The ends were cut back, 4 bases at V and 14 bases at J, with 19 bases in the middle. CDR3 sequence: CASSPALGPGAYF. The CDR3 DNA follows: TGTGCCAGCAGCCCTGCCCTAGGGCCCGGGGCGTATTTT.

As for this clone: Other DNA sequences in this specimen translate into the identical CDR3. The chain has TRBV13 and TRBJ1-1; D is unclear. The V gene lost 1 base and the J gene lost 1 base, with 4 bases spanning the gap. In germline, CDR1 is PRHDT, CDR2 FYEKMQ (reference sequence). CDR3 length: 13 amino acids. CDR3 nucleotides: TGTGCCAGCAGCTTAGAAGGGAACACTGAAGCTTTCTTT. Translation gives CASSLEGNTEAFF.

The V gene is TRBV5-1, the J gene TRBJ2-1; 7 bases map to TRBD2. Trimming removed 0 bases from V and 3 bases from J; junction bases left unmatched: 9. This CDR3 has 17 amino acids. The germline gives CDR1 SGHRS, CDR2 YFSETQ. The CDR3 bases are TGCGCCAGCAGCTTGGCGGGCATCCTAGCGGTCTACAATGAGCAGTTCTTC. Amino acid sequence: CASSLAGILAVYNEQFF.

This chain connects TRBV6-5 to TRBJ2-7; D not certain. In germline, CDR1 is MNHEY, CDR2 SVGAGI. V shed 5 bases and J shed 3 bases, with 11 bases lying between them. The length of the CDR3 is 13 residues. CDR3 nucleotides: TGTGCCAGCAGTCCAGGCCTATACTACGAGCAGTACTTC. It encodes CASSPGLYYEQYF.

The CDR3 here is CASSVWSSTDTQYF. Written as DNA, the CDR3 is TGTGCCAGCAGTGTATGGTCTAGTACAGATACGCAGTATTTT. The V call is TRBV6-1, the J call TRBJ2-3, with D unclear. Germline V gene data show CDR1 as MNHNS and CDR2 as SASEGT. The CDR3 has 14 amino acids. Trimming took 4 bases from V and 3 from J, leaving 11 bases between them.

This chain's CDR3 is CSAEESGYTF. In DNA, the CDR3 is TGCAGTGCTGAAGAGTCAGGCTACACCTTC. The chain joins TRBV20-1 to TRBJ1-2; no reliable D call. Trimming shortened V by 5 bases and J by 8 bases, and 9 bases separated the two germline ends. The CDR3 contains 10 residues. Germline V gene sequence: CDR1 DFQATT, CDR2 SNEGSKA (reference sequence).

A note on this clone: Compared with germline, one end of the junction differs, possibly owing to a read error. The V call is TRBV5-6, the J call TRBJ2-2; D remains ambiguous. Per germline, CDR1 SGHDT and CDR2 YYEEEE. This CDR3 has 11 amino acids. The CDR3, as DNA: TGTGCCAGCAGCTCGTCCGGCGAGCTGTTTTTT. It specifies CASSSSGELFF.

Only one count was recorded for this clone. The CDR3 region is CASRRRVDGETQYF. The CDR3 DNA reads TGCGCCAGCAGACGACGGGTCGATGGGGAGACCCAGTACTTC. The chain combines TRBV5-1 with TRBJ2-5, with no clear D. V lost 5 bases and J lost 5, with 16 bases in between. There are 14 residues in the CDR3. Germline CDR1 SGHRS, CDR2 YFSETQ.

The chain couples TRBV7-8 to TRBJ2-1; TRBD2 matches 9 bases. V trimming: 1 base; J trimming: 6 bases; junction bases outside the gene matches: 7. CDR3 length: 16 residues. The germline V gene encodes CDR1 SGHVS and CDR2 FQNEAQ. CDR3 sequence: CASSLVGGLASNEQFF. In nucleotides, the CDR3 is TGTGCCAGCAGCTTAGTCGGAGGACTAGCGTCCAATGAGCAGTTCTTC.

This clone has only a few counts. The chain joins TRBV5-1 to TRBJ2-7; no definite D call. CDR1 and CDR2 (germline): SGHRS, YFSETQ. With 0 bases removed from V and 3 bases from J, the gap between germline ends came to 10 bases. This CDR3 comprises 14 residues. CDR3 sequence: CASSLAHSVYEQYF. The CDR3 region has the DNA TGCGCCAGCAGCTTGGCGCACAGCGTCTACGAGCAGTACTTC.

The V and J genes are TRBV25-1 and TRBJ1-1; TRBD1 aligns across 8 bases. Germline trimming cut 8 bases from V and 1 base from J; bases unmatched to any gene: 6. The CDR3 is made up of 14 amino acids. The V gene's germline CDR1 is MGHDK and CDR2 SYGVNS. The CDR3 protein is CASRQGAGNTEAFF. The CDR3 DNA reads TGTGCCAGCCGTCAGGGGGCTGGGAACACTGAAGCTTTCTTT.

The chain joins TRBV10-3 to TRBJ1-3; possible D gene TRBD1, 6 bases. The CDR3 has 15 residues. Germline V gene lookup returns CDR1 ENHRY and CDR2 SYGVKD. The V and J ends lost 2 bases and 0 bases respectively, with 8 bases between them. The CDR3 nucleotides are TGTGCCATCAGTGAGGGGGACATCTCTGGAAACACCATATATTTT. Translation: CAISEGDISGNTIYF.